This TCR beta chain was sequenced during a study of T cells in localized non-small cell lung cancer. Findings of the study overall: A median about 50 of the top 100 tumor clones appeared in adjacent lung.

Assay used: immunoSEQ multiplex PCR; TCRdb lists only in-frame clones, some missing. The sample contains more than 100,000 clones, around 89% of which appear only once. To note about this clone: Its target is not known.

This specimen consisted of peripheral blood, obtained before any cancer treatment. This clonotype was sampled from a female donor at least 60 years old with stage I lung adenocarcinoma.

This CDR3 reads CASSLSQGRGEKLFF. The CDR3 nucleotides read TGTGCCAGCAGTTTGTCCCAGGGTAGGGGTGAAAAACTGTTTTTT. The chain links TRBV28 to TRBJ1-4, with D possibly being TRBD1 (5 bases). The CDR3 sequence is 15 residues long. Trimming cost V 3 bases and J 7 bases, with 15 bases left between them. CDR1 and CDR2 from the germline V gene are MDHEN and SYDVKM.